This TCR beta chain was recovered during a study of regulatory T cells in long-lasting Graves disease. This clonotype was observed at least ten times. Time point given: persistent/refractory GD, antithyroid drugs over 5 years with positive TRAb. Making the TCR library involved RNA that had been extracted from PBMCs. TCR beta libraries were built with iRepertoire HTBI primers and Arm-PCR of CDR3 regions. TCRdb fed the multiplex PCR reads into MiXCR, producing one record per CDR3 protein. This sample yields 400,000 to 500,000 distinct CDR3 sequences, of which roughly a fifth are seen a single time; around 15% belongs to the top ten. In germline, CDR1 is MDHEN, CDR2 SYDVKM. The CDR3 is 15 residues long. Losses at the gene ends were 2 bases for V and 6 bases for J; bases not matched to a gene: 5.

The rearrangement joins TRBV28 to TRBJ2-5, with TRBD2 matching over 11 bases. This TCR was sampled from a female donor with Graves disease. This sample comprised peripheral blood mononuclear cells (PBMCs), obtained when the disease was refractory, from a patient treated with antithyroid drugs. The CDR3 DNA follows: TGTGCCAGCAGTTTAACTAGCGGGAGACCCAAGACCCAGTACTTC. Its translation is CASSLTSGRPKTQYF.